A selection of T cell receptor beta chains follows, all from one sample in a study of blood T cells in healthy people across ages. MiXCR, run by TCRdb on the 5' RACE reads, gives a single entry per CDR3 protein. The sample records roughly 800,000 distinct CDR3 sequences, 20% to 30% being singletons. The data also belong to a second study, concerning T cells of mothers and their children.

Material for sequencing was blood. These receptors were taken from a boy between 10 and 17 years old in good health. Both conserved end residues are part of each CDR3. D genes are given only for firm matches.

-	TRBV5-1	TRBJ2-5	14	CASSPSGRGETQYF
-	TRBV28	TRBJ2-5	13	CASLLSGKETQYF
TRBD1	TRBV10-3	TRBJ2-7	14	CAISEPFSGGEQYF
-	TRBV21-1	TRBJ2-2	10	CAGGVGELFF
-	TRBV20-1	TRBJ2-5	16	CSARNPGSPSGETQYF
-	TRBV29-1	TRBJ2-3	16	CSVEVGSLSGTDTQYF
-	TRBV6-1	TRBJ2-5	15	CASSEARGTQETQYF
TRBD2	TRBV5-1	TRBJ2-3	16	CASSLESSGGRDTQYF
-	TRBV20-1	TRBJ2-7	17	CSARLLYRDGDSYEQYF
-	TRBV25-1	TRBJ2-7	15	CASSAGGPRGYEQYF
-	TRBV20-1	TRBJ2-2	15	CSATPRARNTGELFF
-	TRBV6-5	TRBJ2-7	17	CASSYSVGAHSSYEQYF
TRBD1	TRBV6-6	TRBJ1-1	15	CASSYSGQGVFEAFF
TRBD1	TRBV12-3/TRBV12-4	TRBJ2-5	16	CASSLFWTGGEETQYF
-	TRBV10-3	TRBJ1-1	15	CAINSRKGPNTEAFF
TRBD2	TRBV30	-	18	CAWRDFGEGRGGQKTQYF
-	TRBV20-1	TRBJ1-2	12	CSAPPMAYGYTF
-	TRBV28	TRBJ2-7	15	CASSYLIGQSYEQYF
-	TRBV7-9	TRBJ2-3	15	CASSSGSLESDTQYF
-	TRBV7-2	TRBJ1-1	14	CASSFRRQWTEAFF
-	TRBV6-2/TRBV6-3	TRBJ2-7	13	CASSGRKTYEQYF
TRBD2	TRBV5-4	TRBJ2-5	16	CASSLGSTGGSLEQYF
-	TRBV11-3	TRBJ1-3	15	CASSRPGASGNTIYF
TRBD2	TRBV25-1	TRBJ2-5	16	CASSENKRGLKETQYF
-	TRBV25-1	TRBJ1-5	15	CASSGGVLGNQPQHF
-	TRBV4-1	TRBJ2-5	15	CASSPEDSPRETQYF